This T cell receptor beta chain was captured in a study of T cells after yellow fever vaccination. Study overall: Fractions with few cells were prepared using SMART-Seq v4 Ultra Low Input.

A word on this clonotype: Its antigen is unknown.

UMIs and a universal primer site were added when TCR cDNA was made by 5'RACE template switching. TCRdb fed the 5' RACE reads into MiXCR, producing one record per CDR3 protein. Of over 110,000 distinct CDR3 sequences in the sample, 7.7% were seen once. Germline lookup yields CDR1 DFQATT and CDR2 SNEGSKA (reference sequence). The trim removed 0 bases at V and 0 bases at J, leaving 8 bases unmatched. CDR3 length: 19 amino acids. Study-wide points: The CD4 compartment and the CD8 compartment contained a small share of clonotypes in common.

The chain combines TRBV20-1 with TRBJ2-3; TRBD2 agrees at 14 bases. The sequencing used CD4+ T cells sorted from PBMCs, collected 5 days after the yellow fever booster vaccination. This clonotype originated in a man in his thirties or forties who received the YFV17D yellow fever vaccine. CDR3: CSARDWTSGRKLSTDTQYF. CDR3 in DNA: TGCAGTGCTAGAGATTGGACTAGCGGGAGGAAACTGAGCACAGATACGCAGTATTTT.